These 12 T cell receptor beta chains were all obtained from the same sample, sequenced in a study of T cells in localized non-small cell lung cancer (dated by TCRdb to the early 2020s). The library was made by the immunoSEQ multiplex PCR assay. TCRdb provides this immuneACCESS table in a form limited to in-frame rearrangements. Some clones are lacking; in checked studies, under half of them reflect an unresolved V gene, and why the rest are absent is not known. The sample table lists 90,000 to 95,000 clones, about 87% of them with a count of one. The ten largest clones represent over 12% of the sample. The source was peripheral blood, collected before any cancer treatment. These receptors came from a man aged 40-75 years with stage I squamous cell lung carcinoma.

The gene calls are TRBV6-5 and TRBJ1-2; D ambiguous. The V and J ends lost 3 bases and 6 bases respectively, with 5 bases between them. This CDR3 comprises 11 residues. Germline V gene lookup returns CDR1 MNHEY and CDR2 SVGAGI. The CDR3 spells CASSYKNGYTF. For the CDR3, the DNA is TGTGCCAGCAGTTATAAGAATGGCTACACCTTC.

V usage is TRBV7-9 and J usage is TRBJ1-1, with D maybe TRBD1 (5 bases). CDR1 and CDR2 (germline): SEHNR, FQNEAQ (reference sequence). With 6 bases removed from V and 11 bases from J, the gap between germline ends came to 19 bases. CDR3 length: 13 residues. The DNA of the CDR3 is TGTGCCAGCAGGACCACGTCCGGACGGGGGGCTTTCTTT. Protein sequence: CASRTTSGRGAFF. Combining the CDR3 with reference TRBV7-9 and TRBJ1-1 gives the whole variable domain DTGVSQNPRHKITKRGQNVTFRCDPISEHNRLYWYRQTLGQGPEFLTYFQNEAQLEKSRLLSDRFSAERPKGSFSTLEIQRTEQGDSAMYLCASRTTSGRGAFFGQGTRLTVV.

The chain uses TRBV30 and TRBJ1-2, with D possibly being TRBD1 (6 bases). In germline, CDR1 is GTSNPN, CDR2 SVGIG (reference sequence). V was cut by 0 bases and J by 0 bases, with 11 bases left in between. This CDR3 has 15 amino acids. Here the CDR3 reads CAWSVYEGANYGYTF. The CDR3 DNA reads as TGTGCCTGGAGTGTCTATGAGGGGGCTAACTATGGCTACACCTTC.

This rearrangement joins TRBV6-1 to TRBJ1-2; D gene ambiguous. The CDR3 runs 15 residues. Germline CDR1 is MNHNS and CDR2 is SASEGT. V was trimmed by 6 bases and J by 1 base, leaving 15 bases between them. DNA for the CDR3: TGTGCCAGCAGGAGAGGGCAGGCAGTTAACTATGGCTACACCTTC. It specifies CASRRGQAVNYGYTF.

V gene TRBV10-3 combines with J gene TRBJ1-2; D call uncertain. Germline V lookup: CDR1 ENHRY, CDR2 SYGVKD. The V gene lost 5 bases and the J gene lost 1 base, with 11 bases spanning the gap. The CDR3 is 14 amino acids. CDR3 DNA: TGTGCCATCAGTCAACTACAAGTTAACTATGGCTACACCTTC. It codes for CAISQLQVNYGYTF.

Comment on this clone: This CDR3 is also generated by other DNA sequences in the sample. The chain carries TRBV20-1 and TRBJ2-5, with no clear D. With 4 bases removed from V and 5 bases from J, the gap between germline ends came to 8 bases. The germline gives CDR1 DFQATT, CDR2 SNEGSKA (reference sequence). The CDR3 runs 11 residues. CDR3 amino acids: CSAIGVETQYF. The CDR3 coding sequence is TGCAGTGCTATTGGGGTTGAGACCCAGTACTTC.

The chain links TRBV21-1 to TRBJ1-4; the listed D gene, TRBD1, was not tested against the DNA. TRBV21-1 is assigned pseudogene status. The CDR3 is 19 amino acids. CDR3 sequence (DNA): TGTGCCAGCAGCTTAGACAGTGGGCAAACTCTTGCAACTAATGAAAAACTGTTTTTT. It encodes CASSLDSGQTLATNEKLFF.

This sequence joins TRBV6-5 and TRBJ1-6; D possibly corresponds to TRBD1 (6 bases). Germline V gene data show CDR1 as MNHEY and CDR2 as SVGAGI. The CDR3 is 15 residues long. V was cut by 6 bases and J by 2 bases, with 11 bases left in between. The CDR3 reads CASRQGGTYNSPLHF. The CDR3 bases are TGTGCCAGCAGACAGGGTGGGACCTATAATTCACCCCTCCACTTT.

V and J are TRBV7-2 and TRBJ2-2; tentatively, D is TRBD1 (5 bases). Per the germline V gene, CDR1 is SGHTA and CDR2 is FQGNSA. Trimming removed 4 bases at V and 2 bases at J, with 8 bases between. This CDR3 is built from 14 residues. The chain's CDR3 is CASSSRANTGELFF. The CDR3 DNA sequence: TGTGCCAGCAGCTCCAGGGCAAACACCGGGGAGCTGTTTTTT. The variable domain in full, with the rest retrieved from reference TRBV7-2 and TRBJ2-2, is GAGVSQSPSNKVTEKGKDVELRCDPISGHTALYWYRQSLGQGLEFLIYFQGNSAPDKSGLPSDRFSAERTGGSVSTLTIQRTQQEDSAVYLCASSSRANTGELFFGEGSRLTVL.

In its sample, this clone was seen a few times. V is TRBV5-8 and J is TRBJ2-2; D not resolved. Germline lookup yields CDR1 SGHTS and CDR2 YDEGEE. Trimming pared 4 bases from V and 5 bases from J, leaving 15 bases between. This CDR3 is 15 amino acids long. This chain's CDR3 is CASSLSKGPTGELFF. CDR3 nucleotide sequence: TGTGCCAGCAGCCTGTCGAAAGGTCCAACCGGGGAGCTGTTTTTT.

The rearrangement uses TRBV6-1 and TRBJ2-7; D possibly corresponds to TRBD1 (6 bases). With 4 bases removed from V and 1 base from J, the gap between germline ends came to 17 bases. Germline V gene lookup returns CDR1 MNHNS and CDR2 SASEGT. There are 16 residues in the CDR3. This CDR3 is CASSALPGQQSYEQYF. The CDR3, as DNA: TGTGCCAGCAGTGCACTACCGGGACAACAATCCTACGAGCAGTACTTC.

This clone appeared a few times. The CDR3 here is CASSRGTANTGELFF. The DNA for the CDR3 is TGCGCCAGCAGCCGAGGGACGGCGAACACCGGGGAGCTGTTTTTT. V usage is TRBV4-1 and J usage is TRBJ2-2; perhaps D is TRBD1 or TRBD2 (5 bases each). V lost 4 bases and J lost 0, with 9 bases in between. Germline V CDR1 and CDR2: MGHRA, YSYEKL. The CDR3 runs 15 residues.